This T cell receptor beta chain was sequenced in a study of monozygotic twins with inflammatory bowel disease. Concerning this clonotype itself: As yet, its antigen is unknown.

Every sample had its cDNA made across eight separate reactions. The template switching step added UMIs that contained a 6-nucleotide sample barcode. Using the 5' RACE reads, TCRdb records one entry per CDR3 protein without DNA. The repertoire shows about 210,000 distinct CDR3 sequences; the top ten hold around 7.7%. The germline gives CDR1 SGHNT, CDR2 YENEEA. The CDR3 is made up of 15 amino acids. Study-wide points: There was no way to distinguish the different T cell subtypes. Other individuals had fewer clonotypes in common with IBD patients than with healthy twins, especially with disease activity.

The sequencing sample was made of blood. This sequence originates from a human donor with ulcerative colitis or Crohn's disease, or a healthy co-twin of an affected twin (not recorded which). The chain joins TRBV11-3 to TRBJ2-1; the D call of TRBD2 rests on TCRdb alone, since no DNA is present to check it. CDR3 region: CASSKLAGEKNEQFF. Full variable domain (missing parts from reference TRBV11-3 and TRBJ2-1): EAGVVQSPRYKIIEKKQPVAFWCNPISGHNTLYWYLQNLGQGPELLIRYENEEAVDDSQLPKDRFSAERLKGVDSTLKIQPAELGDSAVYLCASSKLAGEKNEQFFGPGTRLTVL.